The next 12 T cell receptor beta chains were all read from a single sample in a study of blood T cells in healthy people across ages. Sample-barcoded 5' priming and a J-beta primer mix drove a second PCR of roughly 7 to 11 cycles. TCRdb reprocessed the 5' RACE reads with MiXCR, giving one entry per CDR3 protein. The data hold fewer than 750,000 distinct CDR3 sequences, with approximately 52% observed a single time. Sequenced sample: blood. The receptors shown here come from a woman older than 75 in good health.

Remarks on this clonotype: With a much larger clone just one base away, this may be a read error. The gene calls are TRBV6-5 and TRBJ2-7; TRBD2 might be the D (6 bases). TRBJ2-5 explains the end of the DNA better; the J call may be wrong. CDR1 is MNHEY and CDR2 is SVGAGI in the germline V gene. This CDR3 has 14 amino acids. CDR3 amino acids: CAGSYVGGAETQYF. In nucleotides, the CDR3 is TGTGCCGGCAGTTACGTCGGCGGGGCAGAGACCCAGTACTTC.

This sequence joins TRBV7-8 and TRBJ2-1; the D gene is possibly TRBD1 (6 bases). The CDR3 is 18 residues long. CDR1 is SGHVS and CDR2 is FQNEAQ in the germline V gene. V lost 5 bases to trimming and J lost 5 bases, with 25 bases between them. CDR3: CASSLSPQGNLGDNEQFF. CDR3 sequence (DNA): TGTGCCAGCAGCCTGTCACCACAGGGAAACCTTGGGGACAATGAGCAGTTCTTC. The full variable domain, with the rest looked up from reference TRBV7-8 and TRBJ2-1, is GAGVSQSPRYKVAKRGQDVALRCDPISGHVSLFWYQQALGQGPEFLTYFQNEAQLDKSGLPSDRFFAERPEGSVSTLKIQRTQQEDSAVYLCASSLSPQGNLGDNEQFFGPGTRLTVL.

The rearrangement uses TRBV10-2 and TRBJ1-1; D call uncertain. V shed 1 base and J shed 0 bases, with 3 bases lying between them. The germline CDR1 and CDR2 sequences are WSHSY and SAAADI. The CDR3 runs 13 residues. The CDR3 nucleotides read TGCGCCAGCAGTGAGTGGGTGAACACTGAAGCTTTCTTT. Protein: CASSEWVNTEAFF.

Notes on this clonotype: This may stem from a read error, because a much larger clone lies one nucleotide away. The CDR3 DNA is TGTGCCAGCGGAGGACAGGGCTTCTACGAGCAGTACTTC. Translated: CASGGQGFYEQYF. The genes are TRBV28 and TRBJ2-7; 8 nucleotides align to TRBD1. Trimming cost V 8 bases and J 3 bases; bases outside gene matches: 6. The length of the CDR3 is 13 residues. Germline loops: CDR1 MDHEN, CDR2 SYDVKM.

The chain has TRBV5-6 and TRBJ1-3; D gene unclear. The CDR3 sequence is 14 residues long. Germline lookup yields CDR1 SGHDT and CDR2 YYEEEE. V was clipped by 0 bases and J by 1 base, with 5 bases between them. The CDR3 DNA follows: TGTGCCAGCAGCTTGGAACGGTCTGGAAACACCATATATTTT. This codes for CASSLERSGNTIYF.

This clonotype was seen many times. The rearrangement links TRBV6-1 to TRBJ2-2; TRBD2 agrees at 11 bases. Unmatched junction bases numbered 17, after V lost 3 bases and J lost 5 bases. The CDR3 extends over 20 amino acids. Germline CDR1 and CDR2: MNHNS and SASEGT. CDR3 bases: TGTGCCAGCAGTGACCCCAATTTTAGCGGGGGGGCGATCGTAACCGGGGAGCTGTTTTTT. It specifies CASSDPNFSGGAIVTGELFF.

The chain's CDR3 is CASSYGAGGNEQFF. The CDR3 coding sequence is TGTGCCAGCAGTTACGGGGCCGGGGGCAATGAGCAGTTCTTC. The genes are TRBV6-5 and TRBJ2-1; maybe TRBD2 (6 bases). CDR1 is MNHEY, CDR2 SVGAGI, per germline. The CDR3 has 14 residues. V dropped 2 bases and J dropped 6 bases, with 11 bases sitting between them.

CDR3 sequence: CSARRPSVAGELFF. The CDR3 bases are TGCAGTGCTAGGCGGCCTAGCGTTGCCGGGGAGCTGTTTTTT. The chain employs TRBV20-1 and TRBJ2-2; D may be TRBD2 (6 bases). Germline V gene sequence: CDR1 DFQATT, CDR2 SNEGSKA (reference sequence). V gave up 3 bases and J gave up 6 bases, with 14 bases separating them. The CDR3 runs to 14 residues.

J is TRBJ1-3 and V is TRBV28, with no clear D. The germline V gene encodes CDR1 MDHEN and CDR2 SYDVKM. There are 14 residues in the CDR3. Trimming pared 2 bases from V and 4 bases from J, leaving 9 bases between. The CDR3 bases are TGTGCCAGCAGTTTAATTTCATGGGGAAACACCATATATTTT. This encodes CASSLISWGNTIYF.

This clonotype was observed a handful of times. This chain joins TRBV6-5 and TRBJ2-3, with 8 bases identical to TRBD1. Germline V gene sequence: CDR1 MNHEY, CDR2 SVGAGI. After removal of 6 bases from V and 6 bases from J, the junction contained 11 bases not matched to a gene. The CDR3 is made up of 15 amino acids. The CDR3 region is CASRPDRVMTDTQYF. DNA of the CDR3: TGTGCCAGCAGGCCGGACAGGGTCATGACGGATACGCAGTATTTT.

The rearrangement uses TRBV19 and TRBJ2-7; D is unresolved. CDR1 is LNHDA, CDR2 SQIVND, per germline (reference sequence). This CDR3 has 14 residues. V was cut by 5 bases and J by 2 bases, with 13 bases left in between. Here the CDR3 DNA reads TGTGCCAGTAGTCGAACAGCCGATACCTACGAGCAGTACTTC. Its translation is CASSRTADTYEQYF.

This clonotype was found many times. The chain joins TRBV6-6 to TRBJ2-3; 8 nucleotides match TRBD2. From germline, CDR1 is MNHNY and CDR2 SVGAGI (reference sequence). This CDR3 contains 15 residues. V lost 10 bases to trimming and J lost 1 base; unmatched junction nucleotides: 10. CDR3 bases: TGTGCCACCTTTCGGGAGGGGTCGGGCACAGATACGCAGTATTTT. It yields the protein CATFREGSGTDTQYF.